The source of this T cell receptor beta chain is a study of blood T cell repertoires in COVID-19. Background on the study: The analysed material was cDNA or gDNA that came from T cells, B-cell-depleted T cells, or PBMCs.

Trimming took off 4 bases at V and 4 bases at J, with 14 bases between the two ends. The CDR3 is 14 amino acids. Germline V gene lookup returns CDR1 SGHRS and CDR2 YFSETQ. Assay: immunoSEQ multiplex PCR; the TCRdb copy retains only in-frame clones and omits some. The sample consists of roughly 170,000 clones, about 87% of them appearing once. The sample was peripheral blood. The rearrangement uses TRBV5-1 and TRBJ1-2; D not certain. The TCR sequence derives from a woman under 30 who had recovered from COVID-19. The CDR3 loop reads CASSPVSTGYGYTF. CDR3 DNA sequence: TGCGCCAGCAGCCCGGTGAGCACCGGCTATGGCTACACCTTC.